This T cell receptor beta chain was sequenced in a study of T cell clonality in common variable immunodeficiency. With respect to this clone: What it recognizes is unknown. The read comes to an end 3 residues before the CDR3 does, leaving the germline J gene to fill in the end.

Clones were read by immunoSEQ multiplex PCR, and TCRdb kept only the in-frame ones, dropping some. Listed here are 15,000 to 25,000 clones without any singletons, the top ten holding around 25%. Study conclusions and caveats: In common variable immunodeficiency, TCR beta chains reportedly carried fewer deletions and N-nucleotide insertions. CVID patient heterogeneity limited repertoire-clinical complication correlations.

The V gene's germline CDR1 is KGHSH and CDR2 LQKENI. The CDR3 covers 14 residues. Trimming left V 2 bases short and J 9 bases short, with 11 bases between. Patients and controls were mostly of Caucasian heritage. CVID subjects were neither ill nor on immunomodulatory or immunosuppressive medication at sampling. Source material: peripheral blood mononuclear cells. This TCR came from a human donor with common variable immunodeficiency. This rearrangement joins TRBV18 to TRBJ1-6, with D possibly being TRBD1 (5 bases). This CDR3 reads CASSPAGVGSPLHF. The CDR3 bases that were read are TGTGCCAGCTCACCAGCGGGGGTAGGTTCACCC.